This entry lists 30 T cell receptor beta chains sequenced from one sample in a study of blood T cell repertoires in COVID-19. Here immunoSEQ multiplex PCR was the method, and the copy in TCRdb shows in-frame clones only, minus some. The sample shows fewer than 300,000 clones, 82% of them seen only once. Material for sequencing was peripheral blood. The origin of the receptors is a woman aged 18-29 years with acute or convalescent COVID-19.

The sample holds a few counts of this clone. V and J are TRBV19 and TRBJ2-7, with 9 bases fitting TRBD1. The CDR3 spans 16 residues. Germline values: CDR1 LNHDA, CDR2 SQIVND (reference sequence). The V gene end was trimmed by 4 bases and the J gene end by 6 bases; junction bases not matched to a gene: 13. The CDR3 protein is CASSNPGTGMPGEQYF. DNA of the CDR3: TGTGCCAGTAGTAACCCCGGGACAGGGATGCCTGGCGAGCAGTACTTC. The full variable domain, with the rest looked up from reference TRBV19 and TRBJ2-7, is DGGITQSPKYLFRKEGQNVTLSCEQNLNHDAMYWYRQDPGQGLRLIYYSQIVNDFQKGDIAEGYSVSREKKESFPLTVTSAQKNPTAFYLCASSNPGTGMPGEQYFGPGTRLTVT.

The chain employs TRBV24-1 and TRBJ2-5; TRBD2 matches 11 bases. The CDR3 totals 15 residues. Germline CDR1 KGHDR, CDR2 SFDVKD. Unmatched junction bases numbered 10, after V lost 9 bases and J lost 5 bases. CDR3 nucleotide sequence: TGTGCCACCTCGATAGCGGGAGGGCCTTGGGAGACCCAGTACTTC. It encodes CATSIAGGPWETQYF.

The rearrangement links TRBV4-2 to TRBJ1-1; the match to TRBD1 covers 8 bases. This CDR3 has 16 residues. Germline V gene sequence: CDR1 LGHNA, CDR2 YNFKEQ. V was clipped by 0 bases and J by 3 bases; unmatched bases: 6. For the CDR3, the DNA is TGTGCCAGCAGCCAAGACGGCGCCAGGGGGCACACTGAAGCTTTCTTT. Its translation is CASSQDGARGHTEAFF.

This clone was found a few times. The chain combines TRBV19 with TRBJ2-7; TRBD1 aligns across 9 bases. The V segment lost 0 bases and the J segment 6 bases; nucleotides outside the gene matches: 6. Germline-derived CDR1 and CDR2 are LNHDA and SQIVND (reference sequence). This CDR3 region has 15 residues. Here the CDR3 reads CASSIDGTGSLEQYF. For the CDR3, the DNA is TGTGCCAGTAGTATAGACGGGACAGGGTCCCTCGAGCAGTACTTC.

This chain joins TRBV19 and TRBJ2-2, with TRBD1 matching over 7 bases. Germline V lookup: CDR1 LNHDA, CDR2 SQIVND (reference sequence). The CDR3 is 16 amino acids. With 6 bases clipped from V and 2 bases from J, the junction kept 9 bases outside the gene matches. This chain's CDR3 is CASRPGQSINTGELFF. The DNA of the CDR3 is TGTGCCAGTAGGCCGGGACAGTCAATTAACACCGGGGAGCTGTTTTTT. The complete variable domain, with remaining parts taken from reference TRBV19 and TRBJ2-2, reads DGGITQSPKYLFRKEGQNVTLSCEQNLNHDAMYWYRQDPGQGLRLIYYSQIVNDFQKGDIAEGYSVSREKKESFPLTVTSAQKNPTAFYLCASRPGQSINTGELFFGEGSRLTVL.

In its sample, this clone was seen a few times. The chain recombines TRBV19 with TRBJ1-5, with D perhaps matching TRBD1 (5 bases). Between the trimmed V and J ends, which lost 5 bases and 0 bases, there was a span of 17 bases. Germline assignment: CDR1 LNHDA and CDR2 SQIVND (reference sequence). The CDR3 has 17 residues. This CDR3 is CASSASQGFYSNQPQHF. As DNA, the CDR3 is TGTGCCAGTAGTGCAAGCCAGGGATTTTATAGCAATCAGCCCCAGCATTTT.

V usage is TRBV5-6 and J usage is TRBJ2-7; TRBD2 matches at 12 bases. Germline CDR1 SGHDT, CDR2 YYEEEE. The V gene end was trimmed by 2 bases and the J gene end by 0 bases; junction bases not matched to a gene: 3. CDR3 size: 16 residues. The CDR3 sequence: CASSFGLAGSSYEQYF. The CDR3 nucleotides read TGTGCCAGCAGCTTCGGACTAGCGGGATCCTCCTACGAGCAGTACTTC.

This chain joins TRBV18 and TRBJ1-4; the D gene is possibly TRBD1 (6 bases). In germline, CDR1 is KGHSH, CDR2 LQKENI. Between the trimmed V and J ends, which lost 3 bases and 0 bases, there was a span of 11 bases. The CDR3 consists of 16 residues. The CDR3 protein is CASSPDRIATNEKLFF. CDR3 in DNA: TGTGCCAGCTCACCCGACAGGATCGCAACTAATGAAAAACTGTTTTTT.

This chain connects TRBV30 to TRBJ1-1; D remains unclear. This CDR3 contains 13 residues. Germline V lookup: CDR1 GTSNPN, CDR2 SVGIG (reference sequence). Trimming took 1 base from V and 1 from J, leaving 7 bases between them. This chain's CDR3 is CAWSGRTNTEAFF. CDR3 DNA sequence: TGTGCCTGGAGTGGCAGAACGAACACTGAAGCTTTCTTT.

V and J are TRBV5-5 and TRBJ1-5, with 7 bases matching TRBD1. The germline V gene has CDR1 SGHKS and CDR2 YYEKEE (reference sequence). The CDR3 is 15 amino acids. The J segment lost 2 bases and the V segment lost 4 bases, leaving 6 bases of the junction unmatched. CDR3 sequence: CASSHAGGGNQPQHF. DNA of the CDR3: TGTGCCAGCAGCCATGCAGGGGGAGGCAATCAGCCCCAGCATTTT.

The rearrangement links TRBV7-3 to TRBJ2-1, with D unresolved. Germline CDR1 is SGHTA and CDR2 is FQGTGA. Trimming took 5 bases from V and 5 from J, leaving 10 bases between them. This CDR3 spans 13 amino acids. The CDR3 region is CASSLGSNNEQFF. The DNA of the CDR3 is TGTGCCAGCAGCCTCGGGTCCAACAATGAGCAGTTCTTC. Supplemented by reference TRBV7-3 and TRBJ2-1, the full variable domain reads GAGVSQTPSNKVTEKGKYVELRCDPISGHTALYWYRQSLGQGPEFLIYFQGTGAADDSGLPNDRFFAVRPEGSVSTLKIQRTERGDSAVYLCASSLGSNNEQFFGPGTRLTVL.

The chain employs TRBV6-5 and TRBJ1-1, with D unclear. V was clipped by 2 bases and J by 0 bases, with 10 bases between them. Germline V gene data show CDR1 as MNHEY and CDR2 as SVGAGI. The CDR3 is 15 amino acids. The CDR3 region has the DNA TGTGCCAGCAGTTACATACTTCCGATGAACACTGAAGCTTTCTTT. Amino acids: CASSYILPMNTEAFF.

This clone appeared a few times. This chain uses TRBV28 with TRBJ1-4; D not certain. The germline V and J ends were trimmed by 5 bases and 0 bases, with 10 bases remaining between them. The CDR3 is 15 residues long. CDR1 is MDHEN and CDR2 is SYDVKM in the germline V gene. CDR3 sequence reads: CASSPAGATNEKLFF. Written as DNA, the CDR3 is TGTGCCAGCAGTCCCGCCGGTGCAACTAATGAAAAACTGTTTTTT.

The chain joins TRBV5-1 to TRBJ1-1; no firm D call. The germline CDR1 and CDR2 sequences are SGHRS and YFSETQ. V was shortened by 2 bases and J by 1 base, with 6 bases between the two germline ends. The CDR3 consists of 13 residues. The CDR3 bases are TGCGCCAGCAGCTTTGTCCAGAACACTGAAGCTTTCTTT. It specifies CASSFVQNTEAFF.

V usage is TRBV6-5 and J usage is TRBJ1-2, with 8 bases that match TRBD1. The CDR3 runs 15 residues. V lost 5 bases to trimming and J lost 5 bases; unmatched junction nucleotides: 10. Germline V gene lookup returns CDR1 MNHEY and CDR2 SVGAGI. Written as DNA, the CDR3 is TGTGCCAGCAGTCCCGGGACAGGACAGTTTTATGGCTACACCTTC. The encoded protein is CASSPGTGQFYGYTF.

The chain carries TRBV29-1 and TRBJ1-2, with D possibly TRBD1 on 6 matching bases. The CDR3 contains 12 residues. CDR1 and CDR2 from the germline V gene are SQVTM and ANQGSEA. V was trimmed by 1 base and J by 8 bases, leaving 11 bases between them. CDR3 residues: CSVEAGAEGYTF. The CDR3 coding sequence is TGCAGCGTTGAAGCAGGGGCGGAGGGCTACACCTTC.

This clone was picked up one time. The chain carries TRBV9 and TRBJ1-2, with a weak D call TRBD1 (5 bases). Trimming left V 0 bases short and J 3 bases short, with 15 bases between. Per the germline V gene, CDR1 is SGDLS and CDR2 is YYNGEE. The CDR3 length is 16 residues. CDR3 loop: CASSVVSSGKDYGYTF. CDR3 DNA: TGTGCCAGCAGCGTAGTTAGTTCAGGGAAGGACTATGGCTACACCTTC.

The chain couples TRBV6-6 to TRBJ1-2, with 8 bases lining up with TRBD1. J gave up 4 bases and V 6 bases, and 7 bases lay outside the gene matches. The V gene's germline CDR1 is MNHNY and CDR2 SVGAGI (reference sequence). This CDR3 is 14 amino acids long. The CDR3 spells CASRPTGGGYGYTF. The CDR3 DNA is TGTGCCAGCAGACCCACAGGGGGAGGCTATGGCTACACCTTC.

J is TRBJ2-7 and V is TRBV6-5; D may be TRBD1 (6 bases). Germline V CDR1 and CDR2: MNHEY, SVGAGI. CDR3 length: 12 amino acids. V was pared by 6 bases and J by 3 bases, with 9 bases between. The CDR3 sequence is CASSTQGYEQYF. The CDR3, as DNA: TGTGCCAGCAGCACACAGGGCTACGAGCAGTACTTC.

The V and J genes are TRBV28 and TRBJ2-3; unclear D gene. V was clipped by 6 bases and J by 1 base, with 5 bases between them. In germline, CDR1 is MDHEN, CDR2 SYDVKM. The CDR3 runs 12 residues. CDR3 amino acids: CASSRGTDTQYF. For the CDR3, the DNA is TGTGCCAGCAGCCGAGGCACAGATACGCAGTATTTT.

The rearrangement links TRBV5-4 to TRBJ2-3; 8 bases match TRBD2. V was clipped by 4 bases and J by 5 bases; unmatched bases: 15. In germline, CDR1 is SGHNT, CDR2 YYREEE (reference sequence). This CDR3 has 17 amino acids. CDR3 bases: TGTGCCAGCAGCGATACTTTGGGTAGCGGGACGGGAGATACGCAGTATTTT. This codes for CASSDTLGSGTGDTQYF.

The V gene is TRBV18, the J gene TRBJ2-2; TRBD1 matches 10 bases. The CDR3 contains 19 residues. Trimming removed 10 bases from V and 3 bases from J; junction bases left unmatched: 20. Germline V gene lookup returns CDR1 KGHSH and CDR2 LQKENI. The CDR3 DNA follows: TGTGCCACACGGCCCCCCGCCTGGACCGGGACAGGGGACACCGGGGAGCTGTTTTTT. This codes for CATRPPAWTGTGDTGELFF.

This sequence joins TRBV25-1 and TRBJ1-1; 7 bases map to TRBD1. Trimming cost V 4 bases and J 0 bases; bases outside gene matches: 5. CDR1 and CDR2 from the germline V gene are MGHDK and SYGVNS. The CDR3 has 15 amino acids. The CDR3 loop reads CASSAGGFMNTEAFF. In DNA form, the CDR3 reads TGTGCCAGCAGTGCAGGGGGGTTCATGAACACTGAAGCTTTCTTT. The full variable domain, completed using reference TRBV25-1 and TRBJ1-1, is EADIYQTPRYLVIGTGKKITLECSQTMGHDKMYWYQQDPGMELHLIHYSYGVNSTEKGDLSSESTVSRIRTEHFPLTLESARPSHTSQYLCASSAGGFMNTEAFFGQGTRLTVV.

The CDR3 region has the DNA TGCGCCAGCAGCTTGATAGGAGGGCTAGCGGGATCTGACAATGAGCAGTTCTTC. As protein: CASSLIGGLAGSDNEQFF. The chain links TRBV5-1 to TRBJ2-1; 9 bases match TRBD2. Germline lookup yields CDR1 SGHRS and CDR2 YFSETQ. The J segment lost 5 bases and the V segment lost 1 base, leaving 13 bases of the junction unmatched. The CDR3 contains 18 residues. The full variable domain, in which reference TRBV5-1 and TRBJ2-1 provide the parts outside the CDR3, is KAGVTQTPRYLIKTRGQQVTLSCSPISGHRSVSWYQQTPGQGLQFLFEYFSETQRNKGNFPGRFSGRQFSNSRSEMNVSTLELGDSALYLCASSLIGGLAGSDNEQFFGPGTRLTVL.

V and J are TRBV10-2 and TRBJ1-1; D gene unclear. The CDR3 spans 11 residues. V was trimmed by 10 bases and J by 3 bases, leaving 9 bases between them. Germline V CDR1 and CDR2: WSHSY, SAAADI. The CDR3 DNA follows: TGCGCCACAGGTCCACACACTGAAGCTTTCTTT. Protein sequence: CATGPHTEAFF.

To note about this clone: The junction departs from germline at one end; a sequencing error may be responsible. The chain has TRBV2 and TRBJ2-7; tentative D call: TRBD1 (6 bases). This CDR3 has 10 residues. Germline loops: CDR1 SNHLY, CDR2 FYNNEI. CDR3 DNA: TGTGCCACCAAATCGGGACACGAAACTTTC. Translating it yields CATKSGHETF. The variable domain in full, with the rest retrieved from reference TRBV2 and TRBJ2-7, is EPEVTQTPSHQVTQMGQEVILRCVPISNHLYFYWYRQILGQKVEFLVSFYNNEISEKSEIFDDQFSVERPDGSNFTLKIRSTKLEDSAMYFCATKSGHETFGPGTRLTVT.

The chain links TRBV4-3 to TRBJ2-1; 9 nucleotides match TRBD2. The CDR3 consists of 15 residues. V gave up 3 bases and J gave up 6 bases; unmatched junction bases: 6. Germline V gene lookup returns CDR1 LGHNA and CDR2 YSLEER. The CDR3 DNA reads TGCGCCAGCAGCCATGTTACTAGCGGGCCCAATGAGCAGTTCTTC. Protein: CASSHVTSGPNEQFF.

V and J are TRBV5-4 and TRBJ2-7; 13 nucleotides line up with TRBD2. CDR3 length: 17 residues. CDR1 SGHNT and CDR2 YYREEE come from the germline V gene (reference sequence). After removal of 4 bases from V and 5 bases from J, the junction contained 12 bases not matched to a gene. CDR3 in DNA: TGTGCCAGCAGCCCGGGACTAGCGGGATACGGCGCCGACGAGCAGTACTTC. Translating it yields CASSPGLAGYGADEQYF.

The V and J genes are TRBV5-1 and TRBJ2-7; 8 bases map to TRBD2. CDR1 is SGHRS, CDR2 YFSETQ, per germline. With V trimmed by 4 bases and J by 0 bases, 6 bases remained unmatched. The CDR3 totals 15 residues. Here the CDR3 reads CASSDTSGFSYEQYF. CDR3 nucleotides: TGCGCCAGCAGCGACACTAGCGGATTCTCCTACGAGCAGTACTTC.

The V call is TRBV4-2, the J call TRBJ2-7; 8 nucleotides line up with TRBD2. This CDR3 comprises 17 residues. CDR1 LGHNA and CDR2 YNFKEQ come from the germline V gene. With 1 base clipped from V and 1 base from J, the junction kept 9 bases outside the gene matches. The CDR3 DNA follows: TGTGCCAGCAGCCAAGGATTAGGACTAGCCGTTTCCTACGAGCAGTACTTC. Translated: CASSQGLGLAVSYEQYF.